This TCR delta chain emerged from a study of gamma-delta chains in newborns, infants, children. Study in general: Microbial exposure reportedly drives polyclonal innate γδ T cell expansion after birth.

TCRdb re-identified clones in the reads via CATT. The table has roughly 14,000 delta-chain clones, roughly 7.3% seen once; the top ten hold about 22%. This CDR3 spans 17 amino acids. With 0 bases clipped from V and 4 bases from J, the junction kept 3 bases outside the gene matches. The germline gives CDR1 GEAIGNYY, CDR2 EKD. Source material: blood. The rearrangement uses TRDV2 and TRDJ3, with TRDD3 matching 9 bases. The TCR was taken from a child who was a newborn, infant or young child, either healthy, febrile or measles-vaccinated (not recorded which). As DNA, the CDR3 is TGTGCCTGTGACACCCTGGGGGATTATTGGGACACCCGACAGATGTTTTTC. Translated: CACDTLGDYWDTRQMFF.